This T cell receptor beta chain was retrieved from a study of blood T cell repertoires in COVID-19. The wider study: The United States, Italy and Spain supplied acute and convalescent COVID-19 samples.

This CDR3 is built from 15 residues. Germline CDR1 reads MNHEY; CDR2 reads SVGEGT. V gave up 4 bases and J gave up 6 bases; unmatched junction bases: 8. Produced via immunoSEQ multiplex PCR; TCRdb's table is partial and in-frame only. Found here are approximately 150,000 clones, around nine tenths of them singletons; the top ten hold 5%. The chain recombines TRBV6-2 or TRBV6-3 with TRBJ1-5, with 8 bases identical to TRBD1. Material for sequencing was peripheral blood. This clonotype was sampled from a human donor in a cohort sampled during active COVID-19. Here the CDR3 reads CASSLRQGIVQPQHF. In DNA, the CDR3 is TGTGCCAGCAGTTTGAGACAGGGGATCGTTCAGCCCCAGCATTTT.